These 21 T cell receptor beta chains were all obtained from the same sample, sequenced in a study of shared clonotypes between healthy human individuals (dated by TCRdb to the early 2020s). The library was obtained by the immunoSEQ multiplex PCR assay. What TCRdb holds here is the immuneACCESS table cut down to in-frame rearrangements. Part of the clones is not present; checked against another copy, under half of the missing clones reflect an unresolved V gene, and the others are unexplained. Present in this sample are under 2,000,000 clones, about 95% of which were seen just once. The top ten hold approximately 1% of the sample. CD8 naive samples were obtained by positive selection for CCR7 among CD45RO-negative cells, yielding a CD45RA+CCR7+ population from which TemRA cells were excluded. Sequenced input: naive CD8+ T cells sorted from blood. The sample's cell subset or site, from its label and the paper: CD45RA+CCR7+. All receptors derive from a man between 18 and 35 years old in good health.

The J gene is TRBJ2-7, the V gene TRBV4-1, with 10 positions matching TRBD1. V was clipped by 3 bases and J by 5 bases; unmatched bases: 7. The CDR3 consists of 15 residues. Germline CDR1 and CDR2: MGHRA and YSYEKL. As DNA, the CDR3 is TGCGCCAGCAGCCAGACGGGACAGGGGTCCCACGAGCAGTACTTC. This gives the protein CASSQTGQGSHEQYF.

The chain carries TRBV5-8 and TRBJ1-2; D is undetermined. V lost 0 bases and J lost 8, with 8 bases in between. The CDR3 has 12 amino acids. Germline V lookup: CDR1 SGHTS, CDR2 YDEGEE. The CDR3 here is CASSLAVEGYTF. The CDR3 DNA reads as TGTGCCAGCAGCTTGGCTGTCGAGGGCTACACCTTC.

In its sample, this clone was seen once. V is TRBV18 and J is TRBJ2-7, with D possibly being TRBD1 or TRBD2 (6 bases each). The germline CDR1 and CDR2 sequences are KGHSH and LQKENI. CDR3 length equals 15 residues. The V and J ends lost 2 bases and 5 bases respectively, with 16 bases between them. CDR3 DNA sequence: TGTGCCAGCTCACCAGTTCCGGGGGCGGGTCACGAGCAGTACTTC. Translated: CASSPVPGAGHEQYF.

This chain connects TRBV27 to TRBJ1-6; D not resolved. With 6 bases removed from V and 0 bases from J, the gap between germline ends came to 6 bases. Germline-derived CDR1 and CDR2 are MNHEY and SMNVEV (reference sequence). CDR3 length: 14 residues. The CDR3 DNA is TGTGCCAGCAGGTGGAGCTCCTATAATTCACCCCTCCACTTT. Protein sequence: CASRWSSYNSPLHF.

Note on this clone: The identical CDR3 is also encoded by other nucleotide sequences in the sample. The V call is TRBV29-1, the J call TRBJ1-2, with D unresolved. Germline V gives CDR1 SQVTM, CDR2 ANQGSEA. The CDR3 is 11 amino acids. Trimming pared 3 bases from V and 4 bases from J, leaving 6 bases between. CDR3 DNA sequence: TGCAGCGTTGAGGGTCTCTATGGCTACACCTTC. Its translation is CSVEGLYGYTF.

The J gene is TRBJ2-7, the V gene TRBV14, with D perhaps matching TRBD1 (6 bases). V was trimmed by 4 bases and J by 2 bases, leaving 15 bases between them. This CDR3 is built from 15 residues. Looked up from germline, CDR1 is SGHDN and CDR2 is FVKESK. The CDR3 is CASSRRDNEPYEQYF. The CDR3 DNA follows: TGTGCCAGCAGCCGTCGGGACAACGAACCCTACGAGCAGTACTTC.

This chain connects TRBV7-9 to TRBJ2-1; D may be TRBD2 (7 bases). Between the trimmed V and J ends, which lost 1 base and 16 bases, there was a span of 11 bases. CDR3 length equals 11 residues. Germline CDR1 is SEHNR and CDR2 is FQNEAQ (reference sequence). This CDR3 is CASSLDWGGFF. The DNA for the CDR3 is TGTGCCAGCAGCTTAGACTGGGGGGGCTTCTTC.

The chain couples TRBV6-6 to TRBJ2-1, with TRBD2 as a possible D gene (7 bases). Germline assignment: CDR1 MNHNY and CDR2 SVGAGI (reference sequence). The CDR3 contains 15 residues. V was trimmed by 2 bases and J by 2 bases, leaving 10 bases between them. The CDR3 DNA sequence: TGTGCCAGCAGTTACGAAGGGGGGGCCTACAATGAGCAGTTCTTC. As protein: CASSYEGGAYNEQFF.

The chain carries TRBV7-8 and TRBJ1-3; 9 nucleotides align to TRBD1. Per the germline V gene, CDR1 is SGHVS and CDR2 is FQNEAQ. There are 17 residues in the CDR3. With 1 base clipped from V and 3 bases from J, the junction kept 7 bases outside the gene matches. CDR3 sequence: CASSLEARQGDGNTIYF. The CDR3 DNA follows: TGTGCCAGCAGCTTAGAGGCCCGACAGGGGGATGGAAACACCATATATTTT.

As for this clone: Other DNA sequences in this sample translate to the same CDR3. The chain recombines TRBV4-3 with TRBJ2-3; TRBD2 matches at 9 bases. V lost 4 bases and J lost 3; bases outside the gene matches: 2. The CDR3 totals 14 residues. Per germline, CDR1 LGHNA and CDR2 YSLEER. CDR3 residues: CASSLSGSTDTQYF. CDR3 nucleotide sequence: TGCGCCAGCAGCCTTAGCGGGAGTACAGATACGCAGTATTTT.

This chain links TRBV5-8 with TRBJ2-1, with D uncertain. The CDR3 sequence is 13 residues long. Between the trimmed V and J ends, which lost 0 bases and 6 bases, there was a span of 7 bases. Germline values: CDR1 SGHTS, CDR2 YDEGEE. In DNA form, the CDR3 reads TGTGCCAGCAGCTTGGTGCCTAGCAATGAGCAGTTCTTC. Amino acid sequence: CASSLVPSNEQFF.

The gene calls are TRBV7-2 and TRBJ1-1; D unclear. V lost 3 bases and J 3 bases, leaving 11 bases between the germline ends. The CDR3 has 14 residues. Germline V CDR1 and CDR2: SGHTA, FQGNSA. The CDR3: CASSFLSGYTEAFF. DNA of the CDR3: TGTGCCAGCAGCTTCCTTTCGGGTTACACTGAAGCTTTCTTT.

The CDR3 protein is CSARDGDSYEQYF. As DNA, the CDR3 is TGCAGCGCTAGGGACGGTGACTCCTACGAGCAGTACTTC. The V and J genes are TRBV29-1 and TRBJ2-7; D tentatively fits TRBD1 or TRBD2 (5 bases each). Germline-derived CDR1 and CDR2 are SQVTM and ANQGSEA. Trimming pared 7 bases from V and 0 bases from J, leaving 13 bases between. The CDR3 is 13 residues long.

This chain uses TRBV9 with TRBJ2-1; no definite D call. Trimming removed 4 bases at V and 6 bases at J, with 20 bases between. The CDR3 totals 16 residues. The V gene's germline CDR1 is SGDLS and CDR2 YYNGEE. CDR3 bases: TGTGCCAGCAGCCCCGAGTCTGTGGAAAGCTCCAATGAGCAGTTCTTC. Translation: CASSPESVESSNEQFF.

The V gene is TRBV6-6, the J gene TRBJ1-2; D ambiguous. The V gene lost 4 bases and the J gene lost 6 bases, with 6 bases spanning the gap. This CDR3 is built from 11 residues. Germline V gene data show CDR1 as MNHNY and CDR2 as SVGAGI (reference sequence). CDR3 DNA sequence: TGTGCCAGCAGTTCTGGGGATGGCTACACCTTC. Protein product: CASSSGDGYTF.

This chain uses TRBV5-6 with TRBJ1-5; possible D gene TRBD1, 5 bases. The CDR3 extends over 17 amino acids. Trimming removed 0 bases at V and 0 bases at J, with 13 bases between. CDR1 and CDR2 (germline): SGHDT, YYEEEE. CDR3 protein: CASSLGGQITSNQPQHF. The DNA for the CDR3 is TGTGCCAGCAGCTTGGGTGGACAAATAACTAGCAATCAGCCCCAGCATTTT.

This sequence joins TRBV10-2 and TRBJ2-7; no firm D call. Germline V gene sequence: CDR1 WSHSY, CDR2 SAAADI. Trimming removed 2 bases from V and 0 bases from J, with 11 bases in between. The CDR3 covers 15 residues. CDR3 bases: TGCGCCAGCAGTGAGATCACAGATAGCTCCTACGAGCAGTACTTC. Translating gives CASSEITDSSYEQYF.

This sequence joins TRBV23-1 and TRBJ2-2; TRBD1 matches at 7 bases. TRBV23-1 has ORF status, its function being uncertain. This CDR3 contains 14 residues. Losses at the gene ends were 3 bases for V and 6 bases for J; bases not matched to a gene: 4. CDR3 DNA sequence: TGCGCCAGCAGTCATATCCAGGGGGCCGGGGAGCTGTTTTTT. Residues: CASSHIQGAGELFF.

As regards this clone: The same CDR3 is also encoded by other DNA sequences in this sample. V and J are TRBV4-1 and TRBJ2-1; 9 nucleotides line up with TRBD1. The CDR3 sequence is 15 residues long. Germline values: CDR1 MGHRA, CDR2 YSYEKL. Germline trimming cut 0 bases from V and 4 bases from J; bases unmatched to any gene: 1. The CDR3 region has the DNA TGCGCCAGCAGCCAAGAACAGGGGGCTTACAATGAGCAGTTCTTC. It encodes CASSQEQGAYNEQFF.

On this clone: Other DNA sequences in the same sample also yield this CDR3. This chain connects TRBV27 to TRBJ2-1; unclear D gene. Germline V CDR1 and CDR2: MNHEY, SMNVEV (reference sequence). Trimming cost V 5 bases and J 7 bases, with 9 bases left between them. This CDR3 has 12 residues. The CDR3 DNA reads TGTGCCAGCAGTGCCTTGGGTAATGAGCAGTTCTTC. This translates into CASSALGNEQFF.

The chain has TRBV6-1 and TRBJ1-1; 9 positions match TRBD1. V trimming: 3 bases; J trimming: 11 bases; junction bases outside the gene matches: 4. CDR3 length: 12 amino acids. CDR1 and CDR2 (germline): MNHNS, SASEGT. The CDR3 loop reads CASSDNRGHAFF. In DNA form, the CDR3 reads TGTGCCAGCAGTGATAACAGGGGGCATGCTTTCTTT.